This T cell receptor (beta chain) was identified in a study of T cells in localized non-small cell lung cancer. On this clone itself: The antigen is not known.

General study points: Adjacent uninvolved lung tissue had the highest T cell clonality, exceeding tumor. Because only a single region of the tumor was sequenced, heterogeneity remains possible. Longer overall survival was linked to higher blood T cell density.

Trimming cost V 0 bases and J 4 bases, with 15 bases left between them. The germline V gene encodes CDR1 SGHDN and CDR2 FVKESK. The CDR3 is 16 residues long. Data came from immunoSEQ multiplex PCR; TCRdb stores just in-frame clones and leaves some out. The sample includes about 91,000 clones, roughly 89% seen only once; the top ten take around 14%. The J gene is TRBJ1-2, the V gene TRBV14; D possibly corresponds to TRBD1 (5 bases). This TCR derives from a man aged 40-75 years with stage I squamous cell lung carcinoma. This specimen was peripheral blood, taken before any cancer treatment. CDR3 protein: CASSQDGQGEGYGYTF. In DNA, the CDR3 is TGTGCCAGCAGCCAAGATGGCCAGGGCGAGGGCTATGGCTACACCTTC.